One and the same sample provided the 8 T cell receptor beta chains below, sequenced in a study of shared clonotypes between healthy human individuals (dated by TCRdb to about 2020). CD8 naive samples were CD45RO-negative cells positively selected for CCR7, giving a CD45RA+CCR7+ population that excluded TemRA cells. The library was built by means of the immunoSEQ multiplex PCR assay. This is the immuneACCESS table as TCRdb keeps it, with only in-frame sequences that have V and J called. A part of the clones is gone; compared with another copy, unresolved V genes explain less than half, and the rest is unexplained. The sample includes some 2.1 million clones, with roughly 95% observed a single time. About 1.1% of the sample belongs to the ten largest clones. Sequenced sample: naive CD8+ T cells sorted from blood. What the cell subset or site label conveys for this sample: CD45RA+CCR7+. The receptors here all came from a man aged 18 to 30 in good health.

The chain is built from TRBV27 and TRBJ2-5; D possibly corresponds to TRBD2 (7 bases). The end of the DNA aligns better with TRBJ2-7, so the J call may be wrong. This CDR3 contains 16 residues. Per the germline V gene, CDR1 is MNHEY and CDR2 is SMNVEV (reference sequence). CDR3 residues: CASSPHREGYSYEQYF. CDR3 bases: TGTGCCAGCAGTCCGCACAGGGAGGGTTACTCCTACGAGCAGTACTTC.

This CDR3 is CASSLRAREVLGGNEQYF. The CDR3 bases are TGTGCCAGCAGCTTAAGGGCGCGGGAGGTATTGGGCGGCAACGAGCAGTACTTC. The rearrangement links TRBV11-2 to TRBJ2-7; TRBD2 aligns across 8 bases. Germline V gives CDR1 SGHAT, CDR2 FQNNGV. This CDR3 comprises 18 residues. Trimming removed 2 bases from V and 5 bases from J; junction bases left unmatched: 17.

The gene calls are TRBV4-3 and TRBJ2-2; the match to TRBD2 covers 11 bases. Trimming removed 0 bases from V and 7 bases from J; junction bases left unmatched: 7. Per germline, CDR1 LGHNA and CDR2 YSLEER. This CDR3 spans 17 amino acids. The CDR3 here is CASSQDRLAGSVGELFF. The CDR3 DNA reads as TGCGCCAGCAGCCAAGATCGACTAGCGGGGTCGGTCGGGGAGCTGTTTTTT.

The rearrangement links TRBV15 to TRBJ2-1, with a tentative D call TRBD2 (6 bases). This CDR3 spans 15 amino acids. Trimming took 1 base from V and 2 from J, leaving 9 bases between them. CDR1 and CDR2 from the germline V gene are LNHNV and YYDKDF (reference sequence). The chain's CDR3 is CATSRAGGPYNEQFF. The CDR3 DNA is TGTGCCACCAGCAGAGCCGGGGGACCCTACAATGAGCAGTTCTTC.

The chain links TRBV30 to TRBJ2-7, with TRBD2 identical over 10 bases. The CDR3 covers 13 residues. The ends lost 8 bases at V and 0 bases at J; junction bases unmatched: 4. CDR1 is GTSNPN, CDR2 SVGIG, per germline (reference sequence). The CDR3 DNA sequence: TGTGCCCGGGCTAGCGGGAGCTCCTACGAGCAGTACTTC. Amino acid sequence: CARASGSSYEQYF.

This sequence joins TRBV4-3 and TRBJ2-1; perhaps TRBD2 as D (5 bases). The CDR3 extends over 17 amino acids. V was shortened by 1 base and J by 9 bases, with 22 bases between the two germline ends. Per germline, CDR1 LGHNA and CDR2 YSLEER. This chain's CDR3 is CASSQVVLTADFGEQFF. The CDR3 DNA sequence: TGCGCCAGCAGCCAAGTAGTTCTTACAGCGGACTTTGGTGAGCAGTTCTTC.

In this sample, this clone turned up a few times. V is TRBV2 and J is TRBJ2-2; D call uncertain. Germline CDR1 reads SNHLY; CDR2 reads FYNNEI. Trimming pared 2 bases from V and 6 bases from J, leaving 7 bases between. The CDR3 extends over 13 amino acids. Written as DNA, the CDR3 is TGTGCCAGCAGTGAAAGTCTAGCCGGGGAGCTGTTTTTT. Translating gives CASSESLAGELFF.

This chain uses TRBV6-5 with TRBJ1-2; D is possibly TRBD1 (6 bases). V was cut by 2 bases and J by 3 bases, with 13 bases left in between. Germline V gene sequence: CDR1 MNHEY, CDR2 SVGAGI. There are 15 residues in the CDR3. CDR3: CASSYTRGMDYGYTF. The CDR3 coding sequence is TGTGCCAGCAGTTACACCAGGGGTATGGACTATGGCTACACCTTC.